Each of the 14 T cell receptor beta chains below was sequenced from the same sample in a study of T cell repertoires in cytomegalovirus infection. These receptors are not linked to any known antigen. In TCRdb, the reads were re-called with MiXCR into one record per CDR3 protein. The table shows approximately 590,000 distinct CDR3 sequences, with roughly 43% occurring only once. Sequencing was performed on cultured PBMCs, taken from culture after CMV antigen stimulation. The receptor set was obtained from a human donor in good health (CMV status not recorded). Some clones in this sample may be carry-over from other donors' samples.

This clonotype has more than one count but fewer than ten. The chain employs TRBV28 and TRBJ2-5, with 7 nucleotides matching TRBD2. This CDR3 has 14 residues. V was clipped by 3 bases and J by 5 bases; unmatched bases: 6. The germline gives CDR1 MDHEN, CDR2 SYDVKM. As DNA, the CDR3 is TGTGCCAGCAGTTTCGGGGGGACGGGGGAGACCCAGTACTTC. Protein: CASSFGGTGETQYF. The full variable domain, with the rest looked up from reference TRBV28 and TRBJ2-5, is DVKVTQSSRYLVKRTGEKVFLECVQDMDHENMFWYRQDPGLGLRLIYFSYDVKMKEKGDIPEGYSVSREKKERFSLILESASTNQTSMYLCASSFGGTGETQYFGPGTRLLVL.

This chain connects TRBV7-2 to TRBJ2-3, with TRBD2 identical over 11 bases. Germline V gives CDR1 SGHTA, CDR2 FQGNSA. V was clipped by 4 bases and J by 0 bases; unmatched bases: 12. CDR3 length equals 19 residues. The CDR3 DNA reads TGTGCCAGCAGCTCCCCGCTAGCGGGGGGTCCTCCTAGCACAGATACGCAGTATTTT. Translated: CASSSPLAGGPPSTDTQYF.

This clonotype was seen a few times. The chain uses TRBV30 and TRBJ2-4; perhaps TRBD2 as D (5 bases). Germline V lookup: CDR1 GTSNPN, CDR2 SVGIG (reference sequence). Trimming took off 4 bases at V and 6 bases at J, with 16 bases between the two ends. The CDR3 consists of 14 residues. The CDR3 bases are TGTGCCTGGAAGGAGGTGGGCAGGTCAAACATTCAGTACTTC. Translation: CAWKEVGRSNIQYF.

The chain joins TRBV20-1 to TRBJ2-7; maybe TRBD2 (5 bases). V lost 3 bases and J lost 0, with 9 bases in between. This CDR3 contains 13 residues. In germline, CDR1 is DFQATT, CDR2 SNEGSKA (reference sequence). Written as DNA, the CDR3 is TGCAGTGCTAGCGGGGTAGACTCCTACGAGCAGTACTTC. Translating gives CSASGVDSYEQYF.

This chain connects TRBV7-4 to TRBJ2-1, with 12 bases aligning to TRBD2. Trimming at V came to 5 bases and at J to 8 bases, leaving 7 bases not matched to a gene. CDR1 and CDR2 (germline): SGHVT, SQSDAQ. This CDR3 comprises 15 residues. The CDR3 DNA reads TGTGCCAGCAGCATGACTAGCGGGAGAATTGATGAGCAGTTCTTC. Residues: CASSMTSGRIDEQFF.

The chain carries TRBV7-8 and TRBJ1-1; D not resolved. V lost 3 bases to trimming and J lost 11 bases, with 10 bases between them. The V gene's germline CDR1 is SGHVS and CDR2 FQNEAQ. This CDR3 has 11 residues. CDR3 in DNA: TGTGCCAGCAGCTTGGAGCACGCCGCTTTCTTT. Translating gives CASSLEHAAFF.

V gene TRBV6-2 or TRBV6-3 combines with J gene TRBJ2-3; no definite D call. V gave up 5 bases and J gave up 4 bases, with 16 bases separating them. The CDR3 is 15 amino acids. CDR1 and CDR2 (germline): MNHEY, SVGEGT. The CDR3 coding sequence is TGTGCCAGCAGTGCGAGAAGCTTTGGATCAGATACGCAGTATTTT. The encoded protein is CASSARSFGSDTQYF.

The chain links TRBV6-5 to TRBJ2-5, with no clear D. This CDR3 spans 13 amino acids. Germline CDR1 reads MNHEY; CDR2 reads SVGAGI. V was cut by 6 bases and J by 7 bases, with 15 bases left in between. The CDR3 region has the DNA TGTGCCAGCAGCCCCGGTCTCATTTGGACCCAGTACTTC. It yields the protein CASSPGLIWTQYF.

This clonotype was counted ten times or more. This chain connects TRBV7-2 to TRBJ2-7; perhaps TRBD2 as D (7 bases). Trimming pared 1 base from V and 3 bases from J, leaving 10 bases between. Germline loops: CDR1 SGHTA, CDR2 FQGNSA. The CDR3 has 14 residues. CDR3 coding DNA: TGTGCCAGCAGCTTAGGGGAGGGGGGCTACGAGCAGTACTTC. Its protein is CASSLGEGGYEQYF.

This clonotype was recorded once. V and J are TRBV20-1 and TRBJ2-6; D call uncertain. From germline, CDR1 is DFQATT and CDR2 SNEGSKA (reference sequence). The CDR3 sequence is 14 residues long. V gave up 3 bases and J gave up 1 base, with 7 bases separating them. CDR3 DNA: TGCAGTGCTAGCGGCCAATCTGGGGCCAACGTCCTGACTTTC. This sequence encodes CSASGQSGANVLTF.

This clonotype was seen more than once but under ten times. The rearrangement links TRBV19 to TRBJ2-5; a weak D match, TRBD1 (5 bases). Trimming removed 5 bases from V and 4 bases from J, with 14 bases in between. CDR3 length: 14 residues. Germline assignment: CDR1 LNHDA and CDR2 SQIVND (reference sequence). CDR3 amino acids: CASSSWAGLETQYF. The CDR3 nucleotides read TGTGCCAGTAGTTCCTGGGCAGGGTTAGAGACCCAGTACTTC.

The DNA for the CDR3 is TGTGCCACCAGTGACTTCACGACGGGCACAGATACGCAGTATTTT. Translated: CATSDFTTGTDTQYF. The chain employs TRBV24-1 and TRBJ2-3, with D hard to call. The CDR3 is 15 residues long. The germline V and J ends were trimmed by 4 bases and 1 base, with 11 bases remaining between them. Germline V CDR1 and CDR2: KGHDR, SFDVKD.

As DNA, the CDR3 is TGTGCCAGCAGCCGAGGGGGACTAGCGGGGGAATACGAGCAGTACTTC. Translation gives CASSRGGLAGEYEQYF. This chain connects TRBV9 to TRBJ2-7; TRBD2 agrees at 14 bases. The CDR3 spans 16 residues. Germline V gives CDR1 SGDLS, CDR2 YYNGEE. J lost 4 bases, V lost 4 bases, and 7 bases had no gene match.

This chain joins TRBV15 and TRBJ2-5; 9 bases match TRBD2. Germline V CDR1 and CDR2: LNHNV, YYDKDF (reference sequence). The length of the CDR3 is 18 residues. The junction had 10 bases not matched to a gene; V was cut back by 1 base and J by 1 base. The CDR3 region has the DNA TGTGCCACCAGCAGAGGGACTAGCCGCGGGGGGGGCCAAGAGACCCAGTACTTC. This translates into CATSRGTSRGGGQETQYF.